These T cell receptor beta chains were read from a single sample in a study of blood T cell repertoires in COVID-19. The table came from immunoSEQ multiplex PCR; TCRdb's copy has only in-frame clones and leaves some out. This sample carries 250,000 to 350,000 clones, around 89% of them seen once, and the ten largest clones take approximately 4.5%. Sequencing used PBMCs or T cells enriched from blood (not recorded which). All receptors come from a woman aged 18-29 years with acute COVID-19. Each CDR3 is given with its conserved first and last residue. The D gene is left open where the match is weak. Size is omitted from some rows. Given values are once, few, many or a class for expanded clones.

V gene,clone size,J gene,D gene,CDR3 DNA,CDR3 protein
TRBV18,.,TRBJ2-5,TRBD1,TGTGCCAGCTCACCCCAGGGGGTGGAGACCCAGTACTTC,CASSPQGVETQYF
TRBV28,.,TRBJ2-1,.,TGTGCCAGCTCCTTAGGGAGCTCCTACAATGAGCAGTTCTTC,CASSLGSSYNEQFF
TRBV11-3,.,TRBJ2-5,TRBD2,TGTGCCAGCAGCCCCGGGGGGGCGACTAACCAAGAGACCCAGTACTTC,CASSPGGATNQETQYF
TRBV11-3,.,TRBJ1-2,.,TGTGCCAGCAGCCCCGACGGAACCCCGGGCTATGGCTACACCTTC,CASSPDGTPGYGYTF
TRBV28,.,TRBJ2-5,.,TGTGCCAGCAGTTTAAGGGGGGGACGAGAGACCCAGTACTTC,CASSLRGGRETQYF
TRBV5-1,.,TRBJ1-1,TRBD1,TGCGCCAGCAGCTTGGGGGGACAGGGGAGGACTGAAGCTTTCTTT,CASSLGGQGRTEAFF
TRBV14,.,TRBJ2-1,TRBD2,TGTGCCAGCAGCCCTTTAGCGGGAGAGCAGTTCTTC,CASSPLAGEQFF
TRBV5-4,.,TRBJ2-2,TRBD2,TGTGCCATCCCACGAGGGACGGGGGCTAGCGGGAGTATCACCGGGGAGCTGTTTTTT,CAIPRGTGASGSITGELFF
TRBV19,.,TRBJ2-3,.,TGTGCCACCAAGAAGGGGGCAGATACGCAGTATTTT,CATKKGADTQYF
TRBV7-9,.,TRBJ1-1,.,TGTGCCAGCAGCCTTCTAGGTGGCGGGATCACTGAAGCTTTCTTT,CASSLLGGGITEAFF
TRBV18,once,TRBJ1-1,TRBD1,TGTGCCAGCTCACCTTGGGACAGGATGAACACTGAAGCTTTCTTT,CASSPWDRMNTEAFF
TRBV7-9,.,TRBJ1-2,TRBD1,TGTGCCAGCAGTTTAACAGGGGGCAACTATGGCTACACCTTC,CASSLTGGNYGYTF